A single sample gave rise to the 15 T cell receptor beta chains below, sequenced in a study of shared clonotypes between healthy human individuals. Selected positively for CCR7 and CD45RO-negative, naive CD8 cells excluded terminally differentiated effector memory CD45RA+ cells. Produced via immunoSEQ multiplex PCR; TCRdb's table is partial and in-frame only. Of more than 2 million clones listed, over 85% are singletons. Input material: naive CD8+ T cells sorted from blood. The receptor source for this set is a man between 18 and 29 years old in good health.

This clone was recorded only once. This CDR3 is also generated by other DNA sequences in the sample. CDR3 region: CASSFVGSYEQYF. CDR3 DNA sequence: TGTGCCAGCAGCTTTGTAGGGAGCTACGAGCAGTACTTC. The chain carries TRBV5-6 and TRBJ2-7; the D gene is possibly TRBD2 (5 bases). V was clipped by 2 bases and J by 3 bases, with 9 bases between them. In germline, CDR1 is SGHDT, CDR2 YYEEEE. CDR3 length: 13 residues.

The rearrangement links TRBV5-4 to TRBJ2-3, with D possibly matching TRBD1 (6 bases). The germline V and J ends were trimmed by 2 bases and 5 bases, with 15 bases remaining between them. Germline V gene data show CDR1 as SGHNT and CDR2 as YYREEE (reference sequence). The CDR3 totals 15 residues. The chain's CDR3 is CASSFGQGIRDTQYF. The CDR3 nucleotides read TGTGCCAGCAGCTTTGGCCAGGGGATTCGAGATACGCAGTATTTT.

The chain carries TRBV6-1 and TRBJ2-2; TRBD1 is a possible D gene (6 bases). This CDR3 region has 15 residues. CDR1 and CDR2 (germline): MNHNS, SASEGT. Trimming shortened V by 4 bases and J by 6 bases, and 15 bases separated the two germline ends. This chain's CDR3 is CASSVRRDISGELFF. The CDR3 coding sequence is TGTGCCAGCAGTGTCCGCCGGGACATATCCGGGGAGCTGTTTTTT.

In this sample, this clone turned up once. The junction does not match germline at one end; this may be a read error. This sequence joins TRBV7-7 and TRBJ2-7, with 8 bases fitting TRBD2. The CDR3 has 14 amino acids. The germline V gene encodes CDR1 SSHAT and CDR2 FNYEAQ (reference sequence). CDR3 nucleotides: TGTGCTAGCAGCCTCGGGGGGGCTACCAACGAGCAGTACTTC. Its translation: CASSLGGATNEQYF. The variable domain in full, completed from reference TRBV7-7 and TRBJ2-7, reads GAGVSQSPRYKVTKRGQDVTLRCDPISSHATLYWYQQALGQGPEFLTYFNYEAQPDKSGLPSDRFSAERPEGSISTLTIQRTEQRDSAMYRCASSLGGATNEQYFGPGTRLTVT.

The chain recombines TRBV25-1 with TRBJ2-7, with D possibly matching TRBD2 (5 bases). V lost 2 bases and J 4 bases, leaving 9 bases between the germline ends. CDR3 size: 13 residues. The germline V gene encodes CDR1 MGHDK and CDR2 SYGVNS. CDR3 sequence (DNA): TGTGCCAGCAGTGAACTCGGGGAGTACGAGCAGTACTTC. Translated, it gives CASSELGEYEQYF.

About this clone: Being one base from a much bigger clone, this may be a read error. Other DNA sequences of this sample code for an identical CDR3. This sequence joins TRBV5-6 and TRBJ2-7; D gene uncertain. CDR3 size: 13 residues. Germline loops: CDR1 SGHDT, CDR2 YYEEEE. Trimming took 0 bases from V and 2 from J, leaving 6 bases between them. This CDR3 reads CASSLDSAYEQYF. As DNA, the CDR3 is TGTGCCAGCAGCTTGGACAGCGCCTACGAGCAGTACTTC.

The chain links TRBV28 to TRBJ1-6, with D perhaps matching TRBD1 (6 bases). V lost 5 bases to trimming and J lost 8 bases, with 19 bases between them. CDR1 and CDR2 from the germline V gene are MDHEN and SYDVKM. The CDR3 runs 16 residues. This CDR3 reads CASSPYDRLLDSPLHF. For the CDR3, the DNA is TGTGCCAGCAGTCCTTACGACAGGCTTTTGGATTCACCCCTCCACTTT.

This chain uses TRBV19 with TRBJ1-1, with D perhaps TRBD1 (6 bases). Germline V lookup: CDR1 LNHDA, CDR2 SQIVND (reference sequence). V lost 5 bases, J lost 6 bases, and 16 bases lay in between. This CDR3 comprises 14 residues. The CDR3 DNA is TGTGCCAGTAGTTTCAGAACAGGGCAAGCTGAAGCTTTCTTT. It encodes CASSFRTGQAEAFF. The full variable domain, its missing parts supplied by reference TRBV19 and TRBJ1-1, is DGGITQSPKYLFRKEGQNVTLSCEQNLNHDAMYWYRQDPGQGLRLIYYSQIVNDFQKGDIAEGYSVSREKKESFPLTVTSAQKNPTAFYLCASSFRTGQAEAFFGQGTRLTVV.

V is TRBV25-1 and J is TRBJ2-1, with D possibly matching TRBD2 (5 bases). This CDR3 has 11 residues. V lost 5 bases to trimming and J lost 10 bases, with 9 bases between them. CDR1 is MGHDK, CDR2 SYGVNS, per germline. CDR3 sequence reads: CASSITGEQFF. For the CDR3, the DNA is TGTGCCAGCAGTATTACGGGAGAGCAGTTCTTC.

V and J are TRBV5-6 and TRBJ2-3; 9 nucleotides match TRBD2. CDR3 length: 17 residues. V lost 4 bases and J lost 2; bases outside the gene matches: 11. In germline, CDR1 is SGHDT, CDR2 YYEEEE. The CDR3 is CASSVSTSGAYTDTQYF. The CDR3 DNA sequence: TGTGCCAGCAGCGTCTCGACTAGCGGAGCTTACACAGATACGCAGTATTTT.

The V and J genes are TRBV4-3 and TRBJ2-1; 9 bases fit TRBD2. V lost 3 bases to trimming and J lost 7 bases; unmatched junction nucleotides: 13. The CDR3 covers 17 residues. Germline assignment: CDR1 LGHNA and CDR2 YSLEER. This chain's CDR3 is CASSHGVGSGRRNEQFF. CDR3 nucleotides: TGCGCCAGCAGCCATGGGGTGGGGAGCGGGAGGAGGAATGAGCAGTTCTTC.

The chain recombines TRBV15 with TRBJ2-1, with 8 bases that match TRBD2. Germline V gene data show CDR1 as LNHNV and CDR2 as YYDKDF (reference sequence). The V and J ends lost 5 bases and 2 bases, in that order; junction bases with no gene match: 11. This CDR3 region has 17 residues. The CDR3 protein is CATSSPAGGGAYNEQFF. DNA for the CDR3: TGTGCCACCAGCTCCCCGGCGGGAGGAGGGGCCTACAATGAGCAGTTCTTC.

J is TRBJ2-6 and V is TRBV6-5; no clear D. Trimming shortened V by 6 bases and J by 0 bases, and 6 bases separated the two germline ends. CDR3 length: 14 amino acids. CDR1 MNHEY and CDR2 SVGAGI come from the germline V gene. The CDR3 here is CASRATSGANVLTF. The DNA for the CDR3 is TGTGCCAGCAGGGCGACCTCTGGGGCCAACGTCCTGACTTTC.

A single count supports this clone. This sample also contains other DNA sequences that code for the same CDR3. V is TRBV5-6 and J is TRBJ2-1; TRBD2 aligns across 8 bases. This CDR3 contains 14 residues. V lost 2 bases and J lost 2; bases outside the gene matches: 0. Germline values: CDR1 SGHDT, CDR2 YYEEEE. This chain's CDR3 is CASSFGGAYNEQFF. The CDR3 nucleotides are TGTGCCAGCAGCTTCGGGGGGGCCTACAATGAGCAGTTCTTC.

This clone was seen a single time. The rearrangement uses TRBV21-1 and TRBJ2-7. TRBV21-1 is a listed pseudogene. There are 11 residues in the CDR3. CDR3 loop: CASSKTNEQYF. For the CDR3, the DNA is TGTGCCAGCAGCAAGACGAATGAGCAGTACTTC.